These 4 T cell receptor beta chains came from one sample sequenced in a study of blood T cell repertoires in COVID-19. Method: immunoSEQ multiplex PCR; TCRdb's copy keeps in-frame clones and lacks some. The sample has hundreds of thousands of clones, more than 70% seen once. Material for sequencing was peripheral blood. The receptors were gathered from a man aged 80 or over with acute or convalescent COVID-19.

The V call is TRBV28, the J call TRBJ2-7, with TRBD1 matching over 11 bases. Looked up from germline, CDR1 is MDHEN and CDR2 is SYDVKM. The CDR3 runs to 15 residues. V dropped 5 bases and J dropped 13; count of bases not matched to a gene: 16. CDR3 amino acids: CASSRPGTGGNLPYF. The CDR3 DNA sequence: TGTGCCAGCAGTCGTCCCGGGACAGGGGGTAATCTCCCCTACTTC.

The chain links TRBV28 to TRBJ2-2; no firm D call. The CDR3 has 15 amino acids. CDR1 is MDHEN and CDR2 is SYDVKM in the germline V gene. The ends were cut back, 3 bases at V and 6 bases at J, with 14 bases in the middle. Here the CDR3 reads CASSFRGSPAGELFF. CDR3 coding DNA: TGTGCCAGCAGTTTCAGAGGTAGCCCGGCCGGGGAGCTGTTTTTT.

The chain has TRBV30 and TRBJ1-5; D unresolved. The length of the CDR3 is 14 residues. The V end lost 0 bases, the J end lost 4 bases, and 10 bases lay between the germline ends. CDR1 GTSNPN and CDR2 SVGIG come from the germline V gene (reference sequence). Written as DNA, the CDR3 is TGTGCCTGGAGTGTGGACTCCCAGAATCAGCCCCAGCATTTT. As protein: CAWSVDSQNQPQHF.

This chain links TRBV30 with TRBJ2-7, with 9 bases aligning to TRBD1. The junction had 2 bases not matched to a gene; V was cut back by 0 bases and J by 5 bases. CDR3 length: 13 amino acids. In germline, CDR1 is GTSNPN, CDR2 SVGIG (reference sequence). The CDR3 DNA reads TGTGCCTGGAGTGTATGGACAGGGGACGAGCAGTACTTC. Protein sequence: CAWSVWTGDEQYF.